Each of the 12 T cell receptor beta chains below was sequenced from the same sample in a study of post-analysis software for immune sequencing data (dated by TCRdb to 2013 to 2016). Paper-wide results and their limitations: Four or five TRBV segments, including TRBV5-6, TRBV5-1 and TRBV20-1, were significantly more frequent in patients than controls.

Their antigens remain unidentified. The library was prepared using PCR. Sequencer: Illumina HiSeq 2500. Unique molecular identifiers were incorporated into TCR beta cDNA libraries to reduce PCR and sequencing biases. TCRdb reprocessed the public reads (quality trimming at Q25 with fastp, clone calling with MiXCR) and kept in-frame beta chains. Entries that share a CDR3 protein sequence are merged under the most common genes and DNA. For this sample the table gives roughly 800,000 distinct CDR3 sequences, of which roughly half were detected only once. Clones ranked in the top ten supply under 6% of the sample. Sequencing used blood. Receptors were obtained from a girl between 10 and 17 years old with multiple sclerosis.

The sample holds many counts of this clonotype. The chain uses TRBV27 and TRBJ2-6, with 8 bases aligning to TRBD2. The V and J ends lost 1 base and 0 bases, in that order; junction bases with no gene match: 14. CDR1 is MNHEY, CDR2 SMNVEV, per germline (reference sequence). This CDR3 spans 21 amino acids. CDR3 bases: TGTGCCAGCAGTTTATTCATTGGCGGCGGGGGGAGAAGCTCTGGGGCCAACGTCCTGACTTTC. As protein: CASSLFIGGGGRSSGANVLTF.

The chain employs TRBV7-2 and TRBJ2-1; unclear D gene. V was cut by 7 bases and J by 12 bases, with 22 bases left in between. The CDR3 is made up of 14 amino acids. CDR1 is SGHTA, CDR2 FQGNSA, per germline. CDR3 sequence reads: CASTSPPNLDGQFF. The DNA for the CDR3 is TGTGCCAGCACCTCTCCTCCCAACCTCGACGGGCAGTTCTTC.

The sample holds a few counts of this clonotype. V is TRBV20-1 and J is TRBJ2-1; TRBD2 agrees at 8 bases. Germline CDR1 DFQATT, CDR2 SNEGSKA (reference sequence). Unmatched junction bases numbered 16, after V lost 6 bases and J lost 15 bases. This CDR3 has 13 amino acids. CDR3 sequence (DNA): TGCAGTGCAACGGGAGCGGGAGACTTTCGAGCGTTCTTC. Amino acid sequence: CSATGAGDFRAFF.

In its sample, this clonotype was seen a few times. This chain joins TRBV9 and TRBJ2-7; D might be TRBD1 (5 bases). Germline values: CDR1 SGDLS, CDR2 YYNGEE. Trimming shortened V by 3 bases and J by 3 bases, and 13 bases separated the two germline ends. The CDR3 runs 14 residues. CDR3 bases: TGTGCCAGCAGCGAGGCAGGGTCAGACTACGAGCAGTACTTC. This encodes CASSEAGSDYEQYF.

This clonotype has a single count. This sequence joins TRBV6-1 and TRBJ1-2; weak D call: TRBD1 (5 bases). CDR1 and CDR2 from the germline V gene are MNHNS and SASEGT. V lost 1 base, J lost 0 bases, and 9 bases lay in between. This CDR3 is 15 amino acids long. The CDR3 bases are TGTGCCAGCAGTGAAGTACAGGCGACTAACTATGGCTACACCTTC. It is translated as CASSEVQATNYGYTF.

The chain is built from TRBV20-1 and TRBJ1-4; D is ambiguous. There are 13 residues in the CDR3. V gave up 1 base and J gave up 3 bases, with 6 bases separating them. Germline V lookup: CDR1 DFQATT, CDR2 SNEGSKA (reference sequence). The chain's CDR3 is CSARGAANEKLFF. The CDR3, as DNA: TGCAGTGCTAGAGGGGCGGCTAATGAAAAACTGTTTTTT.

The chain couples TRBV6-1 to TRBJ2-3; weak D call: TRBD2 (5 bases). Germline V gives CDR1 MNHNS, CDR2 SASEGT. V dropped 1 base and J dropped 6 bases, with 8 bases sitting between them. The CDR3 contains 13 residues. The CDR3 region has the DNA TGTGCCAGCAGTGAAGTTTGGAGGGATACGCAGTATTTT. Translated, it gives CASSEVWRDTQYF.

This clonotype was found a few times. The V gene is TRBV27, the J gene TRBJ2-7; 12 bases agree with TRBD1. This CDR3 is 14 amino acids long. Germline lookup yields CDR1 MNHEY and CDR2 SMNVEV (reference sequence). The trim removed 3 bases at V and 6 bases at J, leaving 3 bases unmatched. CDR3 nucleotide sequence: TGTGCCAGCAGTTTTCGGGACAGGGGGCGCGAGCAGTACTTC. It yields the protein CASSFRDRGREQYF.

A word on this clonotype: The junction does not match germline at one end; this may be a read error. The CDR3 DNA sequence: TGTACCAGCAGCCAAGTTGGCCTCCCCTACGAGCAGTACTTC. Its protein is CTSSQVGLPYEQYF. The chain combines TRBV14 with TRBJ2-7; D is undetermined. Germline V gene data show CDR1 as SGHDN and CDR2 as FVKESK. The CDR3 sequence is 14 residues long.

This clonotype appeared a few times. This chain links TRBV20-1 with TRBJ2-1, with no clear D. Trimming took off 0 bases at V and 0 bases at J, with 9 bases between the two ends. This CDR3 contains 15 residues. Germline V gene data show CDR1 as DFQATT and CDR2 as SNEGSKA (reference sequence). CDR3 loop: CSARDLQSSYNEQFF. Here the CDR3 DNA reads TGCAGTGCTAGAGATCTACAGAGCTCCTACAATGAGCAGTTCTTC.

A single count supports this clonotype. The V call is TRBV29-1, the J call TRBJ1-1; D ambiguous. Per germline, CDR1 SQVTM and CDR2 ANQGSEA. Trimming stripped 5 bases from V and 1 base from J, with 11 bases between. This CDR3 region has 13 residues. The CDR3 is CSVIGEANTEAFF. In DNA, the CDR3 is TGCAGCGTTATCGGGGAAGCGAACACTGAAGCTTTCTTT.

There are a few counts of this clonotype. This sequence joins TRBV6-1 and TRBJ1-5; D is uncertain. The V and J ends lost 2 bases and 1 base respectively, with 12 bases between them. CDR3 length: 16 amino acids. Germline loops: CDR1 MNHNS, CDR2 SASEGT. The CDR3 DNA reads as TGTGCCAGCAGTGAAATGCGCGGCTCGAGCAATCAGCCCCAGCATTTT. Encoded protein: CASSEMRGSSNQPQHF.